This passage covers 29 T cell receptor beta chains from one sample sequenced in a study of CD8 T cells in ankylosing spondylitis. TCRdb passed the 5' RACE reads through MiXCR, listing each CDR3 protein once. In the table there are under 250,000 distinct CDR3 sequences, 32% of which are singletons. Source material: blood, either unsorted or a sorted T cell fraction (not recorded which). The receptor set was obtained from a male donor with ankylosing spondylitis or in good health (not recorded which).

The chain employs TRBV30 and TRBJ2-3; weak D call: TRBD2 (5 bases). CDR1 and CDR2 (germline): GTSNPN, SVGIG (reference sequence). V was clipped by 4 bases and J by 5 bases, with 16 bases between them. CDR3 length: 14 residues. The CDR3: CAWTRQPSQDTQYF. The CDR3 coding sequence is TGTGCCTGGACAAGGCAGCCTAGCCAAGATACGCAGTATTTT. Full variable domain (remainder filled in from reference TRBV30 and TRBJ2-3): SQTIHQWPATLVQPVGSPLSLECTVEGTSNPNLYWYRQAAGRGLQLLFYSVGIGQISSEVPQNLSASRPQDRQFILSSKKLLLSDSGFYLCAWTRQPSQDTQYFGPGTRLTVL.

V usage is TRBV14 and J usage is TRBJ2-7; 7 nucleotides match TRBD2. V gave up 4 bases and J gave up 5 bases; unmatched junction bases: 11. The germline V gene has CDR1 SGHDN and CDR2 FVKESK. CDR3 length: 15 residues. The CDR3 DNA follows: TGTGCCAGCAGCCTGGGGGGGTACTCGGCACACGAGCAGTACTTC. Translation gives CASSLGGYSAHEQYF.

A word on this clonotype: One end of the junction varies from germline; a read error may be responsible. The chain links TRBV20-1 to TRBJ1-2; D might be TRBD1 (5 bases). CDR3 length equals 14 residues. Per germline, CDR1 DFQATT and CDR2 SNEGSKA (reference sequence). The CDR3 sequence is CSSRVPGPSYGYTF. CDR3 bases: TGCAGTTCTAGAGTACCGGGACCGTCCTATGGCTACACCTTC.

V gene TRBV6-1 combines with J gene TRBJ1-5; no definite D call. The CDR3 has 14 residues. Germline CDR1 and CDR2: MNHNS and SASEGT. Trimming removed 6 bases from V and 0 bases from J, with 9 bases in between. This CDR3 reads CASSAKNSNQPQHF. The CDR3 nucleotides read TGTGCCAGCAGCGCCAAAAATAGCAATCAGCCCCAGCATTTT.

The V gene is TRBV25-1, the J gene TRBJ1-2; no clear D. CDR1 is MGHDK and CDR2 is SYGVNS in the germline V gene. The CDR3 spans 12 residues. V gave up 2 bases and J gave up 6 bases, with 7 bases separating them. The CDR3 loop is CASSEPGNGYTF. For the CDR3, the DNA is TGTGCCAGCAGTGAACCGGGGAATGGCTACACCTTC.

The chain uses TRBV5-1 and TRBJ1-2; D gene ambiguous. Per the germline V gene, CDR1 is SGHRS and CDR2 is YFSETQ. This CDR3 is built from 16 residues. V was shortened by 1 base and J by 4 bases, with 17 bases between the two germline ends. CDR3: CASSLSTFSEGYGYTF. Here the CDR3 DNA reads TGCGCCAGCAGCTTGTCAACATTCTCGGAGGGCTATGGCTACACCTTC.

The J gene is TRBJ2-5, the V gene TRBV11-2; tentative D call: TRBD1 (6 bases). V was pared by 1 base and J by 0 bases, with 15 bases between. The CDR3 contains 17 residues. Germline V gives CDR1 SGHAT, CDR2 FQNNGV. The CDR3 DNA reads TGTGCCAGCAGCTTAGGGGGGTACAGGGCTTACCAAGAGACCCAGTACTTC. Encoded protein: CASSLGGYRAYQETQYF.

This sequence joins TRBV28 and TRBJ2-1, with D possibly TRBD1 on 6 matching bases. CDR1 and CDR2 from the germline V gene are MDHEN and SYDVKM. With 2 bases removed from V and 7 bases from J, the gap between germline ends came to 15 bases. The CDR3 is 15 amino acids. The CDR3, as DNA: TGTGCCAGCAGTTTACTGGGTATCGGACAGAATGAGCAGTTCTTC. Protein: CASSLLGIGQNEQFF.

This clonotype was counted between two and nine times. J is TRBJ2-7 and V is TRBV4-2; 8 nucleotides agree with TRBD1. Germline CDR1 and CDR2: LGHNA and YNFKEQ. V was pared by 1 base and J by 3 bases, with 5 bases of the junction left unmatched. The CDR3 contains 15 residues. The CDR3 sequence: CASSQVGQDSYEQYF. DNA of the CDR3: TGTGCCAGCAGCCAAGTGGGACAGGATAGCTACGAGCAGTACTTC.

This clonotype was counted between two and nine times. This sequence joins TRBV20-1 and TRBJ1-2; possibly TRBD1 for D (6 bases). The CDR3 has 16 amino acids. The V gene's germline CDR1 is DFQATT and CDR2 SNEGSKA (reference sequence). V shed 3 bases and J shed 8 bases, with 25 bases lying between them. CDR3: CSAREGGETGSLGYTF. Here the CDR3 DNA reads TGCAGTGCTAGGGAGGGGGGCGAGACAGGCTCTCTAGGCTACACCTTC.

V usage is TRBV6-5 and J usage is TRBJ2-7; no clear D. The V end was cut by 3 bases, the J end by 3 bases, with 9 bases between. The germline V gene encodes CDR1 MNHEY and CDR2 SVGAGI. The CDR3 totals 13 residues. In DNA form, the CDR3 reads TGTGCCAGCAGTTATTTCGGGTACTACGAGCAGTACTTC. Its translation is CASSYFGYYEQYF.

The chain employs TRBV10-2 and TRBJ2-1; TRBD2 matches 10 bases. The CDR3 runs to 15 residues. Germline CDR1 is WSHSY and CDR2 is SAAADI. Trimming took 7 bases from V and 9 from J; bases not matched to a gene: 12. The CDR3 loop reads CASTTGGSGGIEQFF. CDR3 DNA sequence: TGCGCCAGCACCACAGGGGGTAGCGGGGGGATTGAGCAGTTCTTC.

This sequence joins TRBV28 and TRBJ2-7; either TRBD1 or TRBD2 may supply D (5 bases each). CDR1 MDHEN and CDR2 SYDVKM come from the germline V gene. V shed 7 bases and J shed 2 bases, with 18 bases lying between them. This CDR3 comprises 15 residues. The CDR3 DNA sequence: TGTGCCAGCAAGCACGACGGGACGGTAACCTACGAGCAGTACTTC. Its protein is CASKHDGTVTYEQYF.

This clonotype appeared a few times. This CDR3 reads CASSYSISSSGGEYQETQYF. As DNA, the CDR3 is TGTGCCAGCAGTTACTCGATTAGTTCTAGCGGGGGAGAATACCAAGAGACCCAGTACTTC. The chain couples TRBV6-2 or TRBV6-3 to TRBJ2-5, with 10 nucleotides matching TRBD2. J lost 0 bases, V lost 0 bases, and 13 bases had no gene match. This CDR3 is built from 20 residues. The germline V gene encodes CDR1 MNHEY and CDR2 SVGEGT.

The DNA for the CDR3 is TGTGCCAGCAGCCAAGATGCGGGGAACACTGAAGCTTTCTTT. Translating it yields CASSQDAGNTEAFF. The gene calls are TRBV4-2 and TRBJ1-1; D gene ambiguous. This CDR3 region has 14 residues. V was shortened by 0 bases and J by 1 base, with 6 bases between the two germline ends. Germline CDR1 reads LGHNA; CDR2 reads YNFKEQ.

Only a few counts were recorded for this clonotype. The genes are TRBV20-1 and TRBJ1-1; no clear D. Deletions cut 7 bases from V and 6 bases from J, with 21 bases between. This CDR3 region has 14 residues. Germline CDR1 is DFQATT and CDR2 is SNEGSKA (reference sequence). The CDR3 DNA reads TGCAGTGTTCAAAGCGTACGTTGGGGTGCTGAAGCTTTCTTT. It codes for CSVQSVRWGAEAFF.

The CDR3 spells CASSYPGGNTEAFF. DNA of the CDR3: TGTGCCAGCAGTTACCCGGGGGGGAACACTGAAGCTTTCTTT. This rearrangement joins TRBV12-3 or TRBV12-4 to TRBJ1-1; the D gene is possibly TRBD1 (5 bases). Trimming cost V 4 bases and J 1 base, with 10 bases left between them. The CDR3 contains 14 residues.

This clonotype was counted a few times. V and J are TRBV20-1 and TRBJ1-4; D gene unclear. V was clipped by 6 bases and J by 4 bases, with 18 bases between them. The V gene's germline CDR1 is DFQATT and CDR2 SNEGSKA (reference sequence). CDR3 length: 15 amino acids. The chain's CDR3 is CSARRERFLNEKLFF. CDR3 in DNA: TGCAGTGCCAGAAGGGAAAGGTTTCTTAATGAAAAACTGTTTTTT.

In its sample, this clonotype was seen a few times. This chain connects TRBV5-6 to TRBJ2-1; 7 bases fit TRBD1. The CDR3 loop spans 14 amino acids. V gave up 3 bases and J gave up 8 bases; unmatched junction bases: 8. Per germline, CDR1 SGHDT and CDR2 YYEEEE. CDR3 residues: CASSWGTAWHEQFF. The CDR3 nucleotides are TGTGCCAGCAGCTGGGGGACAGCATGGCATGAGCAGTTCTTC.

Notes on this clonotype: Possible read error: a much larger clone is one base away. The chain combines TRBV20-1 with TRBJ2-7; D call uncertain. From germline, CDR1 is DFQATT and CDR2 SNEGSKA (reference sequence). The CDR3 extends over 9 amino acids. The CDR3: CSAGFQQHF. Here the CDR3 DNA reads TGCAGTGCCGGCTTTCAGCAGCACTTC.

V and J are TRBV5-3 and TRBJ2-3; 10 bases agree with TRBD2. TRBV5-3 qualifies as an ORF whose function is uncertain. J was trimmed by 2 bases and V by 10 bases; bases with no gene match: 16. CDR3 size: 17 residues. The CDR3 sequence: CASKTTLAGVDTDTQYF. As DNA, the CDR3 is TGTGCCTCAAAGACGACGCTAGCGGGGGTCGACACAGATACGCAGTATTTT.

The rearrangement uses TRBV28 and TRBJ1-5; a weak D match, TRBD1 (6 bases). The germline V gene has CDR1 MDHEN and CDR2 SYDVKM. This CDR3 is 18 amino acids long. The V and J ends lost 5 bases and 3 bases respectively, with 23 bases between them. CDR3 region: CASSPTLGAGDFNQPQHF. DNA of the CDR3: TGTGCCAGCAGTCCGACGCTCGGGGCAGGGGATTTCAATCAGCCCCAGCATTTT.

V usage is TRBV16 and J usage is TRBJ2-5, with a tentative D call TRBD2 (5 bases). CDR3 length: 13 amino acids. Germline CDR1 KGHSY, CDR2 FQNENV. V gave up 3 bases and J gave up 5 bases, with 10 bases separating them. The CDR3 DNA sequence: TGTGCCAGCAGCCAGAGGGATTTCGAGACCCAGTACTTC. Its translation: CASSQRDFETQYF.

Worth noting for this clonotype: The conserved phenylalanine or tryptophan normally closing the CDR3 is absent here, so this likely arose from a read error. The chain couples TRBV12-3 or TRBV12-4 to TRBJ2-7; D not resolved. Trimming took 6 bases from V and 3 from J, leaving 15 bases between them. The CDR3 extends over 14 amino acids. The CDR3 nucleotides read TGTGCCAGCAGCTCGCACACTAACAACTACGAGCAGTACTTG. It yields the protein CASSSHTNNYEQYL.

The chain has TRBV12-3 or TRBV12-4 and TRBJ1-5; tentatively, D is TRBD1 (6 bases). V gave up 3 bases and J gave up 6 bases, with 12 bases separating them. This CDR3 region has 14 residues. The CDR3 coding sequence is TGTGCCAGCAGTTTCCGAGAGGACAGTCAGCCCCAGCATTTT. Amino acids: CASSFREDSQPQHF.

J is TRBJ2-1 and V is TRBV12-3 or TRBV12-4; D is unclear. V shed 1 base and J shed 1 base, with 8 bases lying between them. CDR3 length: 15 residues. This chain's CDR3 is CASSLGVESYNEQFF. The CDR3 region has the DNA TGTGCCAGCAGTTTAGGGGTGGAGTCCTACAATGAGCAGTTCTTC.

This clonotype was observed a single time. V usage is TRBV29-1 and J usage is TRBJ2-2; tentative D call: TRBD2 (6 bases). V was cut by 6 bases and J by 5 bases, with 10 bases left in between. Per the germline V gene, CDR1 is SQVTM and CDR2 is ANQGSEA. This CDR3 has 12 residues. The DNA of the CDR3 is TGCAGCGTCTGGCGGGGAACCGGGGAGCTGTTTTTT. Residues: CSVWRGTGELFF.

The V gene is TRBV2, the J gene TRBJ1-4; a possible D gene is TRBD1 (6 bases). Trimming took 6 bases from V and 6 from J, leaving 20 bases between them. From germline, CDR1 is SNHLY and CDR2 FYNNEI. This CDR3 is 16 amino acids long. The DNA for the CDR3 is TGTGCCAGCAGCGGAACTACGGGGGCGCTGGATGAAAAACTGTTTTTT. Translation gives CASSGTTGALDEKLFF. Using reference TRBV2 and TRBJ1-4 for the parts outside the CDR3, the full variable domain is EPEVTQTPSHQVTQMGQEVILRCVPISNHLYFYWYRQILGQKVEFLVSFYNNEISEKSEIFDDQFSVERPDGSNFTLKIRSTKLEDSAMYFCASSGTTGALDEKLFFGSGTQLSVL.

This clonotype appeared a few times. The chain employs TRBV6-5 and TRBJ1-2; no firm D call. Trimming removed 0 bases at V and 1 base at J, with 6 bases between. This CDR3 has 14 amino acids. CDR1 MNHEY and CDR2 SVGAGI come from the germline V gene. The DNA for the CDR3 is TGTGCCAGCAGTTACTCCCCGGGTAACTATGGCTACACCTTC. The encoded protein is CASSYSPGNYGYTF.